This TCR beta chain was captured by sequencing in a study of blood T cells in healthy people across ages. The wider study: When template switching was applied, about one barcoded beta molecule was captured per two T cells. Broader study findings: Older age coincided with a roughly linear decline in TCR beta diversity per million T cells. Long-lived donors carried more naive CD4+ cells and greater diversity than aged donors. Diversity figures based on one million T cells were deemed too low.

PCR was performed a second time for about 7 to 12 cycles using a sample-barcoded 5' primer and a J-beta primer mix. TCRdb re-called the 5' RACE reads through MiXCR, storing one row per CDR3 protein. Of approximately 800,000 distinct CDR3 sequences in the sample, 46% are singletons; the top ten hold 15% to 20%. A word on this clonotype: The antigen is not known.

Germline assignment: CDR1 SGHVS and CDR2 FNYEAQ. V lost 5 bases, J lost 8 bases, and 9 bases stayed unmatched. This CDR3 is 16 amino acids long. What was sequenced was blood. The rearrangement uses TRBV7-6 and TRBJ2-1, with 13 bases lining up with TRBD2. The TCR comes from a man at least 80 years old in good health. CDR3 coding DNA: TGTGCCAGCAGCCCATGGACTAGCGGGGGCGGGTATGAGCAGTTCTTC. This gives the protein CASSPWTSGGGYEQFF.